These 26 T cell receptor beta chains share one sample of origin, sequenced in a study of PD-1 blockade in classical Hodgkin lymphoma. Libraries were prepared by immunoSEQ multiplex PCR; TCRdb keeps only in-frame clonotypes and omits some of them. The table records about 86,000 clones, roughly nine tenths of them present only once. Each patient's relapse followed autologous stem cell transplantation, and brentuximab vedotin exposure varied. The sample in question was peripheral blood mononuclear cells (PBMCs), obtained at baseline. These receptors were taken from a human donor with classical Hodgkin lymphoma.

This chain uses TRBV5-1 with TRBJ1-5; possible D gene TRBD1, 6 bases. V lost 3 bases and J lost 7, with 14 bases in between. The length of the CDR3 is 14 residues. Germline loops: CDR1 SGHRS, CDR2 YFSETQ. As DNA, the CDR3 is TGCGCCAGCAGCTACCAGGGGCTGGGGCAGCCCCAGCATTTT. Translated, it gives CASSYQGLGQPQHF.

V usage is TRBV4-1 and J usage is TRBJ1-5, with D tentatively TRBD1 (6 bases). This CDR3 contains 15 residues. CDR1 and CDR2 (germline): MGHRA, YSYEKL. Trimming removed 0 bases at V and 4 bases at J, with 10 bases between. Here the CDR3 reads CASSQDGQLNQPQHF. For the CDR3, the DNA is TGCGCCAGCAGCCAAGATGGACAGCTAAATCAGCCCCAGCATTTT.

This clone has only one observation. The chain links TRBV18 to TRBJ2-7; TRBD1 matches 7 bases. Trimming removed 2 bases from V and 1 base from J; junction bases left unmatched: 8. The CDR3 totals 16 residues. CDR1 is KGHSH, CDR2 LQKENI, per germline. CDR3 bases: TGTGCCAGCTCACCAAGTTCGACAGGGAGTTCCTACGAGCAGTACTTC. Residues: CASSPSSTGSSYEQYF.

This clone was seen a few times. The chain carries TRBV29-1 and TRBJ1-1, with D hard to call. V lost 6 bases and J lost 4, with 6 bases in between. The CDR3 is 10 residues long. Germline V gives CDR1 SQVTM, CDR2 ANQGSEA. The CDR3 loop is CSVIRTEAFF. DNA for the CDR3: TGCAGCGTCATTCGCACTGAAGCTTTCTTT.

The rearrangement links TRBV2 to TRBJ2-3; no clear D gene. This CDR3 is 14 amino acids long. In germline, CDR1 is SNHLY, CDR2 FYNNEI. V gave up 10 bases and J gave up 0 bases, with 14 bases separating them. This CDR3 reads CATRVGSSTDTQYF. The CDR3 nucleotides are TGTGCCACTCGGGTGGGCTCTAGCACAGATACGCAGTATTTT.

The chain has TRBV11-2 and TRBJ2-7, with D possibly matching TRBD1 (6 bases). The CDR3 runs 13 residues. V was trimmed by 0 bases and J by 7 bases, leaving 10 bases between them. CDR1 is SGHAT, CDR2 FQNNGV, per germline. CDR3 nucleotide sequence: TGTGCCAGCAGCTTAGAGGGGGCCGGAGAGCAGTACTTC. Protein sequence: CASSLEGAGEQYF.

This chain joins TRBV19 and TRBJ1-2; D is uncertain. Germline V lookup: CDR1 LNHDA, CDR2 SQIVND (reference sequence). Trimming pared 6 bases from V and 1 base from J, leaving 9 bases between. The CDR3 runs 13 residues. In nucleotides, the CDR3 is TGTGCCAGTAGGGGCAGTCTTAACTATGGCTACACCTTC. As protein: CASRGSLNYGYTF.

The rearrangement uses TRBV28 and TRBJ1-5; 10 bases map to TRBD1. With 5 bases clipped from V and 6 bases from J, the junction kept 10 bases outside the gene matches. Looked up from germline, CDR1 is MDHEN and CDR2 is SYDVKM. The CDR3 is 16 residues long. CDR3 nucleotide sequence: TGTGCCAGCAGTACCCGGGACAGGGGATTCGGTCAGCCCCAGCATTTT. It yields the protein CASSTRDRGFGQPQHF.

The DNA of the CDR3 is TGTGCCTGGAGAAAGCGTGGGAGAGAGACCCAGTACTTC. This translates into CAWRKRGRETQYF. The V gene is TRBV30, the J gene TRBJ2-5, with D perhaps TRBD2 (5 bases). Germline V gives CDR1 GTSNPN, CDR2 SVGIG (reference sequence). Trimming took off 3 bases at V and 4 bases at J, with 12 bases between the two ends. The CDR3 consists of 13 residues.

The chain joins TRBV5-1 to TRBJ2-5, with TRBD2 identical over 11 bases. V was pared by 4 bases and J by 5 bases, with 19 bases of the junction left unmatched. Germline V CDR1 and CDR2: SGHRS, YFSETQ. The CDR3 is made up of 19 amino acids. The DNA of the CDR3 is TGCGCCAGCAGCGCCTGGGTACTAGCGGGAGAGTCGAATCTGGAGACCCAGTACTTC. Its translation is CASSAWVLAGESNLETQYF.

The gene calls are TRBV7-6 and TRBJ2-5; D is unclear. Germline V gene data show CDR1 as SGHVS and CDR2 as FNYEAQ. V was trimmed by 5 bases and J by 0 bases, leaving 13 bases between them. CDR3 size: 15 residues. CDR3 DNA: TGTGCCAGCAGCCCGCAAGTCCCGTACCAAGAGACCCAGTACTTC. Protein product: CASSPQVPYQETQYF. The full variable domain, with the rest looked up from reference TRBV7-6 and TRBJ2-5, is GAGVSQSPRYKVTKRGQDVALRCDPISGHVSLYWYRQALGQGPEFLTYFNYEAQQDKSGLPNDRFSAERPEGSISTLTIQRTEQRDSAMYRCASSPQVPYQETQYFGPGTRLLVL.

In its sample, this clone was seen once. The chain combines TRBV5-1 with TRBJ2-7, with 7 nucleotides matching TRBD2. Germline CDR1 and CDR2: SGHRS and YFSETQ. The CDR3 contains 12 residues. The V gene end was trimmed by 2 bases and the J gene end by 6 bases; junction bases not matched to a gene: 2. The CDR3 DNA is TGCGCCAGCAGCTTTGGGGAGGGCGAGCAGTACTTC. Protein sequence: CASSFGEGEQYF.

J is TRBJ1-2 and V is TRBV18; possibly TRBD1 for D (5 bases). V lost 3 bases to trimming and J lost 1 base, with 12 bases between them. The CDR3 is 15 amino acids. Germline CDR1 reads KGHSH; CDR2 reads LQKENI. The CDR3, as DNA: TGTGCCAGCTCACCTGGGGGAGGCGTTAACTATGGCTACACCTTC. It yields the protein CASSPGGGVNYGYTF.

The rearrangement joins TRBV2 to TRBJ2-1; 10 bases are a match to TRBD2. Germline V gives CDR1 SNHLY, CDR2 FYNNEI. The CDR3 contains 15 residues. V trimming: 2 bases; J trimming: 9 bases; junction bases outside the gene matches: 7. The DNA for the CDR3 is TGTGCCAGCAGTGAAAACAGCGGGAGGGGAGGTGAGCAGTTCTTC. This translates into CASSENSGRGGEQFF.

The chain recombines TRBV18 with TRBJ1-5, with 10 bases fitting TRBD1. Unmatched junction bases numbered 5, after V lost 3 bases and J lost 6 bases. This CDR3 region has 15 residues. The germline CDR1 and CDR2 sequences are KGHSH and LQKENI. The CDR3 sequence is CASSPDRGGGQPQHF. In nucleotides, the CDR3 is TGTGCCAGCTCACCGGACAGGGGGGGAGGTCAGCCCCAGCATTTT.

The chain combines TRBV2 with TRBJ2-1, with 7 bases lining up with TRBD1. The CDR3 contains 14 residues. From germline, CDR1 is SNHLY and CDR2 FYNNEI. With V trimmed by 6 bases and J by 5 bases, 7 bases remained unmatched. CDR3 protein: CASRDLTGNNEQFF. In DNA form, the CDR3 reads TGTGCCAGCAGGGACTTGACAGGGAACAATGAGCAGTTCTTC.

The J gene is TRBJ1-1, the V gene TRBV18; 8 bases align to TRBD1. CDR1 KGHSH and CDR2 LQKENI come from the germline V gene. V gave up 2 bases and J gave up 7 bases; unmatched junction bases: 9. This CDR3 has 15 residues. CDR3: CASSPSSGQVNEAFF. In nucleotides, the CDR3 is TGTGCCAGCTCACCATCATCGGGACAGGTTAATGAAGCTTTCTTT.

The J gene is TRBJ2-6, the V gene TRBV6-6; tentatively, D is TRBD1 or TRBD2 (5 bases each). The CDR3 has 14 amino acids. Germline CDR1 is MNHNY and CDR2 is SVGAGI (reference sequence). Trimming shortened V by 6 bases and J by 4 bases, and 10 bases separated the two germline ends. This CDR3 is CASSNRDGANVLTF. For the CDR3, the DNA is TGTGCCAGCAGCAACCGGGACGGGGCCAACGTCCTGACTTTC.

The chain recombines TRBV2 with TRBJ2-4; D might be TRBD1 (6 bases). V lost 4 bases and J 9 bases, leaving 22 bases between the germline ends. Germline CDR1 reads SNHLY; CDR2 reads FYNNEI. The CDR3 covers 16 residues. Here the CDR3 DNA reads TGTGCCAGCAGTGCCAACAGGGCCCCGGCGAACGGCATTCAGTACTTC. Amino acids: CASSANRAPANGIQYF.

This chain connects TRBV27 to TRBJ1-4, with a possible D match to TRBD1 (5 bases). Deletions cut 4 bases from V and 0 bases from J, with 9 bases between. The germline gives CDR1 MNHEY, CDR2 SMNVEV (reference sequence). The CDR3 loop spans 15 amino acids. This chain's CDR3 is CASSWGGATNEKLFF. Here the CDR3 DNA reads TGTGCCAGCAGTTGGGGGGGAGCAACTAATGAAAAACTGTTTTTT.

The chain is built from TRBV25-1 and TRBJ1-1; no definite D call. With 3 bases removed from V and 1 base from J, the gap between germline ends came to 6 bases. Germline CDR1 MGHDK, CDR2 SYGVNS. This CDR3 contains 13 residues. CDR3 coding DNA: TGTGCCAGCAGTGACACTGGGAACACTGAAGCTTTCTTT. This codes for CASSDTGNTEAFF. The full variable domain, rest sourced from reference TRBV25-1 and TRBJ1-1, is EADIYQTPRYLVIGTGKKITLECSQTMGHDKMYWYQQDPGMELHLIHYSYGVNSTEKGDLSSESTVSRIRTEHFPLTLESARPSHTSQYLCASSDTGNTEAFFGQGTRLTVV.

The chain couples TRBV30 to TRBJ1-5; D is unclear. Trimming stripped 3 bases from V and 6 bases from J, with 12 bases between. The CDR3 runs 13 residues. Germline CDR1 GTSNPN, CDR2 SVGIG (reference sequence). The CDR3 DNA reads as TGTGCCTGGAGCCGGATGGGTCGTCAGCCCCAGCATTTT. Amino acid sequence: CAWSRMGRQPQHF.

The chain uses TRBV7-2 and TRBJ1-1, with D hard to call. V was cut by 5 bases and J by 2 bases, with 18 bases left in between. The CDR3 has 16 residues. Per germline, CDR1 SGHTA and CDR2 FQGNSA. As DNA, the CDR3 is TGTGCCAGCAGCCATATGATGGTTTGGGGTAACACTGAAGCTTTCTTT. This gives the protein CASSHMMVWGNTEAFF. The full variable domain, rest sourced from reference TRBV7-2 and TRBJ1-1, is GAGVSQSPSNKVTEKGKDVELRCDPISGHTALYWYRQSLGQGLEFLIYFQGNSAPDKSGLPSDRFSAERTGGSVSTLTIQRTQQEDSAVYLCASSHMMVWGNTEAFFGQGTRLTVV.

Points on this clone: The junction shows a germline mismatch at one end, possibly a read error. The chain couples TRBV7-9 to TRBJ2-7, with a possible D match to TRBD2 (6 bases). The CDR3 covers 14 residues. Germline V gene sequence: CDR1 SEHNR, CDR2 FQNEAQ (reference sequence). The CDR3 sequence is CASSLVEGISGGIF. The CDR3 nucleotides are TGTGCCAGCAGCTTAGTAGAGGGGATTTCAGGAGGGATCTTC.

This rearrangement joins TRBV19 to TRBJ2-1; 8 bases line up with TRBD2. The CDR3 runs 21 residues. The V and J ends lost 4 bases and 10 bases, in that order; junction bases with no gene match: 30. Germline assignment: CDR1 LNHDA and CDR2 SQIVND (reference sequence). CDR3 sequence reads: CASSTLDDRTLYRAGDSEQFF. CDR3 in DNA: TGTGCCAGTAGTACTTTAGACGACAGGACGCTATATCGAGCGGGAGATAGCGAGCAGTTCTTC.

The CDR3: CASSPGLALIWANEQFF. The CDR3 DNA sequence: TGTGCCAGCAGCCCGGGACTAGCCTTAATATGGGCCAATGAGCAGTTCTTC. The chain is built from TRBV7-9 and TRBJ2-1; 9 bases line up with TRBD2. In germline, CDR1 is SEHNR, CDR2 FQNEAQ (reference sequence). The CDR3 covers 17 residues. The V segment lost 5 bases and the J segment 6 bases; nucleotides outside the gene matches: 14. The variable domain in full, with the rest retrieved from reference TRBV7-9 and TRBJ2-1, is DTGVSQNPRHKITKRGQNVTFRCDPISEHNRLYWYRQTLGQGPEFLTYFQNEAQLEKSRLLSDRFSAERPKGSFSTLEIQRTEQGDSAMYLCASSPGLALIWANEQFFGPGTRLTVL.